This T cell receptor beta chain was identified in a study of blood T cell repertoires in COVID-19. Overall study: COVID-19 samples from acute and convalescent phases originated in the United States, Italy and Spain. T cells, B-cell-depleted T cells, or PBMCs provided the cDNA or gDNA that served as material.

Under the authors' procedure: Amplification with reference gene primers provided the estimates of nucleated cell counts. Only in-frame clones appear in the TCRdb table, and some are missing; sequencing was by immunoSEQ multiplex PCR. The DNA gave D and trimming, while V, J and clone size come from that table. The data contain roughly 110,000 clones, over 60% of them singletons. This CDR3 comprises 15 residues. Germline V gene data show CDR1 as SNHLY and CDR2 as FYNNEI. V was clipped by 3 bases and J by 3 bases; unmatched bases: 4. The origin of this receptor is a man between 65 and 85 years old with acute or convalescent COVID-19. What was sequenced was peripheral blood. The chain is built from TRBV2 and TRBJ2-2; 7 bases are shared with TRBD1. As DNA, the CDR3 is TGTGCCAGCAGTGAGACAGGGTACGACACCGGGGAGCTGTTTTTT. Translation: CASSETGYDTGELFF. Variable domain in full (rest from reference TRBV2 and TRBJ2-2): EPEVTQTPSHQVTQMGQEVILRCVPISNHLYFYWYRQILGQKVEFLVSFYNNEISEKSEIFDDQFSVERPDGSNFTLKIRSTKLEDSAMYFCASSETGYDTGELFFGEGSRLTVL.